Presented here are 26 T cell receptor beta chains from one specimen sequenced in a study of cytomegalovirus exposure and HLA in healthy donors. Clones were sequenced by immunoSEQ multiplex PCR, and TCRdb holds only the in-frame ones, with some missing. The data show around 93,000 clones, around 85% seen once. Sequencing was performed on PBMCs. The receptors here all came from a young man in good health and CMV-seropositive.

V gene TRBV2 combines with J gene TRBJ2-4; a possible D gene is TRBD2 (6 bases). Germline lookup yields CDR1 SNHLY and CDR2 FYNNEI. This CDR3 is 15 amino acids long. The V and J ends lost 4 bases and 0 bases respectively, with 10 bases between them. The DNA for the CDR3 is TGTGCCAGCAGTGGCAGGGACTTAGCCAAAAACATTCAGTACTTC. Translated, it gives CASSGRDLAKNIQYF. Supplemented by reference TRBV2 and TRBJ2-4, the full variable domain reads EPEVTQTPSHQVTQMGQEVILRCVPISNHLYFYWYRQILGQKVEFLVSFYNNEISEKSEIFDDQFSVERPDGSNFTLKIRSTKLEDSAMYFCASSGRDLAKNIQYFGAGTRLSVL.

The chain joins TRBV9 to TRBJ2-1, with 7 nucleotides matching TRBD1. Germline lookup yields CDR1 SGDLS and CDR2 YYNGEE. CDR3 size: 17 residues. With 4 bases clipped from V and 0 bases from J, the junction kept 10 bases outside the gene matches. This chain's CDR3 is CASSPKQGSSSYNEQFF. In nucleotides, the CDR3 is TGTGCCAGCAGCCCCAAACAGGGGTCGAGCTCCTACAATGAGCAGTTCTTC.

This chain connects TRBV6-5 to TRBJ2-5, with 13 bases that match TRBD2. The CDR3 contains 15 residues. The J segment lost 2 bases and the V segment lost 5 bases, leaving 2 bases of the junction unmatched. Per the germline V gene, CDR1 is MNHEY and CDR2 is SVGAGI. CDR3 in amino acids: CASSVTSGRQETQYF. In nucleotides, the CDR3 is TGTGCCAGCAGTGTGACTAGCGGGAGGCAAGAGACCCAGTACTTC.

The chain has TRBV18 and TRBJ2-3, with unresolved D. The CDR3 runs to 15 residues. The ends were cut back, 2 bases at V and 1 base at J, with 10 bases in the middle. Germline assignment: CDR1 KGHSH and CDR2 LQKENI. CDR3 DNA: TGTGCCAGCTCACCAGAACTGTTACGCACAGATACGCAGTATTTT. Translating gives CASSPELLRTDTQYF.

The gene calls are TRBV5-1 and TRBJ2-7; possibly TRBD2 for D (5 bases). This CDR3 comprises 14 residues. CDR1 is SGHRS, CDR2 YFSETQ, per germline. V lost 0 bases and J lost 3, with 10 bases in between. The CDR3 coding sequence is TGCGCCAGCAGCTTGGAAATAACTAGCTACGAGCAGTACTTC. It specifies CASSLEITSYEQYF.

V gene TRBV6-5 combines with J gene TRBJ1-2; 9 nucleotides match TRBD1. This CDR3 spans 14 amino acids. Germline lookup yields CDR1 MNHEY and CDR2 SVGAGI. J was trimmed by 5 bases and V by 6 bases; bases with no gene match: 7. The CDR3 loop is CASRTGGAGYGYTF. CDR3 coding DNA: TGTGCCAGCAGAACAGGGGGCGCGGGGTATGGCTACACCTTC.

V is TRBV6-1 and J is TRBJ2-5, with D perhaps matching TRBD2 (6 bases). This CDR3 spans 14 amino acids. CDR1 is MNHNS and CDR2 is SASEGT in the germline V gene. V was pared by 6 bases and J by 1 base, with 12 bases between. The CDR3 is CASSRRDFQETQYF. The CDR3 DNA is TGTGCCAGCAGCCGCCGGGACTTCCAAGAGACCCAGTACTTC.

The chain employs TRBV27 and TRBJ2-5, with D unresolved. The CDR3 spans 13 residues. V was cut by 5 bases and J by 1 base, with 8 bases left in between. The germline V gene encodes CDR1 MNHEY and CDR2 SMNVEV (reference sequence). Written as DNA, the CDR3 is TGTGCCAGCAGTGCGAAAAGCCAAGAGACCCAGTACTTC. This codes for CASSAKSQETQYF.

This sequence joins TRBV7-3 and TRBJ1-2, with 7 positions matching TRBD1. In germline, CDR1 is SGHTA, CDR2 FQGTGA. This CDR3 is 16 amino acids long. Trimming at V came to 4 bases and at J to 8 bases, leaving 16 bases not matched to a gene. The CDR3: CASSSPTGIILRGYTF. As DNA, the CDR3 is TGTGCCAGCAGCTCTCCGACAGGGATAATACTGCGAGGCTACACCTTC.

The chain combines TRBV6-5 with TRBJ1-2; D perhaps matches TRBD1 (6 bases). CDR1 is MNHEY, CDR2 SVGAGI, per germline. Trimming stripped 0 bases from V and 0 bases from J, with 8 bases between. The CDR3 is 15 amino acids. This CDR3 is CASSYSWTANYGYTF. The CDR3 nucleotides read TGTGCCAGCAGTTACTCGTGGACAGCTAACTATGGCTACACCTTC.

The gene calls are TRBV5-1 and TRBJ2-1; D perhaps matches TRBD2 (5 bases). Germline V gene lookup returns CDR1 SGHRS and CDR2 YFSETQ. Trimming cost V 1 base and J 0 bases, with 14 bases left between them. CDR3 length: 17 residues. The CDR3 loop is CASSLTQSGSSYNEQFF. The CDR3 DNA reads TGCGCCAGCAGCTTGACACAAAGTGGGAGCTCCTACAATGAGCAGTTCTTC.

The V and J genes are TRBV6-5 and TRBJ2-1; 12 bases are a match to TRBD1. The CDR3 totals 15 residues. Germline V lookup: CDR1 MNHEY, CDR2 SVGAGI. V shed 2 bases, J shed 8 bases, and the junction held 4 bases outside the gene matches. CDR3 region: CASSYGTGGPHEQFF. In DNA, the CDR3 is TGTGCCAGCAGTTACGGGACAGGGGGCCCCCATGAGCAGTTCTTC.

This clone was observed once. CDR3 nucleotide sequence: TGCGCCAGCAGCCTGGGGACAGGAGAAGGTGAAGCTTTCTTT. Protein sequence: CASSLGTGEGEAFF. The chain couples TRBV5-1 to TRBJ1-1, with 8 bases that match TRBD1. Trimming removed 4 bases from V and 7 bases from J; junction bases left unmatched: 9. This CDR3 has 14 amino acids. Per germline, CDR1 SGHRS and CDR2 YFSETQ.

In its sample, this clone was seen once. V is TRBV5-1 and J is TRBJ1-2, with 7 bases lining up with TRBD1. CDR3 length equals 16 residues. J lost 0 bases, V lost 2 bases, and 7 bases had no gene match. Germline-derived CDR1 and CDR2 are SGHRS and YFSETQ. The CDR3 protein is CASSLRTGGSNYGYTF. The DNA of the CDR3 is TGCGCCAGCAGCTTAAGGACAGGCGGGTCTAACTATGGCTACACCTTC.

The gene calls are TRBV27 and TRBJ2-7, with 7 bases that match TRBD1. This CDR3 spans 15 amino acids. V trimming: 5 bases; J trimming: 2 bases; junction bases outside the gene matches: 9. Germline V lookup: CDR1 MNHEY, CDR2 SMNVEV (reference sequence). CDR3 bases: TGTGCCAGCAGTATGGACAGGCTTTATACCTACGAGCAGTACTTC. Translation gives CASSMDRLYTYEQYF.

Only a few counts were recorded for this clone. The genes are TRBV27 and TRBJ2-7; unclear D gene. V was clipped by 2 bases and J by 3 bases, with 8 bases between them. In germline, CDR1 is MNHEY, CDR2 SMNVEV (reference sequence). This CDR3 spans 13 amino acids. The CDR3 loop is CASSLRADYEQYV. For the CDR3, the DNA is TGTGCCAGCAGTTTACGTGCAGACTACGAGCAGTACGTC.

This sequence joins TRBV6-5 and TRBJ1-1; D is uncertain. This CDR3 is 14 amino acids long. The V gene's germline CDR1 is MNHEY and CDR2 SVGAGI. V was cut by 6 bases and J by 5 bases, with 16 bases left in between. The CDR3 bases are TGTGCCAGCAGATTCGGGAAGGGTAGGACTGAAGCTTTCTTT. Its translation is CASRFGKGRTEAFF.

The V and J genes are TRBV18 and TRBJ1-1, with TRBD1 matching over 7 bases. The germline V gene encodes CDR1 KGHSH and CDR2 LQKENI. The CDR3 loop spans 15 amino acids. Trimming took 4 bases from V and 0 from J; bases not matched to a gene: 5. The CDR3 nucleotides are TGTGCCAGCTCACTAACTACAGGGGTGAACACTGAAGCTTTCTTT. Protein sequence: CASSLTTGVNTEAFF. The full variable domain, in which reference TRBV18 and TRBJ1-1 provide the parts outside the CDR3, is NAGVMQNPRHLVRRRGQEARLRCSPMKGHSHVYWYRQLPEEGLKFMVYLQKENIIDESGMPKERFSAEFPKEGPSILRIQQVVRGDSAAYFCASSLTTGVNTEAFFGQGTRLTVV.

As to this clone: The junction departs from germline at one end; a sequencing error may be responsible. V and J are TRBV7-2 and TRBJ2-1; 9 nucleotides agree with TRBD1. Germline loops: CDR1 SGHTA, CDR2 FQGNSA. This CDR3 is 15 amino acids long. The CDR3 coding sequence is TGTGCCAGCAGCTTATCTACTGGTGCTGGGGACAGGGTTGTCTTC. It specifies CASSLSTGAGDRVVF.

The rearrangement uses TRBV5-1 and TRBJ2-7, with 7 bases matching TRBD1. Germline CDR1 reads SGHRS; CDR2 reads YFSETQ. The CDR3 extends over 14 amino acids. Trimming cost V 6 bases and J 1 base; bases outside gene matches: 7. The CDR3, as DNA: TGCGCCAGCAAAATGGGACAGTGGTCCTACGAGCAGTACTTC. This gives the protein CASKMGQWSYEQYF.

The genes are TRBV5-4 and TRBJ1-2; D not certain. This CDR3 region has 15 residues. CDR1 and CDR2 from the germline V gene are SGHNT and YYREEE (reference sequence). Between the trimmed V and J ends, which lost 4 bases and 0 bases, there was a span of 13 bases. The CDR3 spells CASSTTERANYGYTF. The DNA for the CDR3 is TGTGCCAGCAGCACAACAGAGAGGGCTAACTATGGCTACACCTTC. The whole variable domain, filled in from reference TRBV5-4 and TRBJ1-2, reads ETGVTQSPTHLIKTRGQQVTLRCSSQSGHNTVSWYQQALGQGPQFIFQYYREEENGRGNFPPRFSGLQFPNYSSELNVNALELDDSALYLCASSTTERANYGYTFGSGTRLTVV.

This chain uses TRBV6-4 with TRBJ2-3, with D unclear. The V end was cut by 4 bases, the J end by 2 bases, with 7 bases between. Germline lookup yields CDR1 MRHNA and CDR2 SNTAGT. This CDR3 spans 13 amino acids. The CDR3 loop is CASSGVNTDTQYF. CDR3 DNA: TGTGCCAGCAGTGGAGTAAACACAGATACGCAGTATTTT.

Regarding this clone: Germline and junction disagree at one end, which may indicate a read error. V is TRBV5-4 and J is TRBJ1-2; TRBD1 matches at 10 bases. CDR3 size: 13 residues. Per the germline V gene, CDR1 is SGHNT and CDR2 is YYREEE (reference sequence). As DNA, the CDR3 is TGTGCCAGCAGCTCGGGGGGACAGGGGCCGACAAACTTC. It codes for CASSSGGQGPTNF.

The J gene is TRBJ1-1, the V gene TRBV28, with D possibly TRBD1 on 6 matching bases. The length of the CDR3 is 12 residues. V shed 7 bases and J shed 5 bases, with 11 bases lying between them. The germline CDR1 and CDR2 sequences are MDHEN and SYDVKM. CDR3 protein: CASTTGTTEAFF. Written as DNA, the CDR3 is TGTGCCAGCACTACAGGGACGACTGAAGCTTTCTTT.

V usage is TRBV28 and J usage is TRBJ2-2; TRBD1 matches at 7 bases. The germline V gene encodes CDR1 MDHEN and CDR2 SYDVKM. Losses at the gene ends were 5 bases for V and 0 bases for J; bases not matched to a gene: 3. The CDR3 has 15 residues. CDR3 sequence: CASSKGTANTGELFF. CDR3 DNA: TGTGCCAGCAGTAAAGGGACAGCGAACACCGGGGAGCTGTTTTTT.

The chain employs TRBV7-3 and TRBJ2-7; 12 positions agree with TRBD2. Looked up from germline, CDR1 is SGHTA and CDR2 is FQGTGA. V dropped 3 bases and J dropped 3; count of bases not matched to a gene: 3. CDR3 length: 15 amino acids. CDR3 sequence reads: CASSLGLAGYYEQYF. The CDR3 DNA reads as TGTGCCAGCAGCTTGGGACTAGCGGGTTACTACGAGCAGTACTTC.